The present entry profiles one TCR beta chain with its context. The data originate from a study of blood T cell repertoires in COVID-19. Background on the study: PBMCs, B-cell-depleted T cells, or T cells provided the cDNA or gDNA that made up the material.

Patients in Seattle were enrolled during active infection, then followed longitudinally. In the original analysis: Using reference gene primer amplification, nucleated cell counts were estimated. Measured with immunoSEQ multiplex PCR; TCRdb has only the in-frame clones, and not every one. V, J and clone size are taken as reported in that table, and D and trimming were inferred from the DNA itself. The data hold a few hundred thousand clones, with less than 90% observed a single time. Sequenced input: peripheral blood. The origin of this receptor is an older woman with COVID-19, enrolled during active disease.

The CDR3 DNA follows: TGTGCCAGCAGCGCAACAGGGACCGGCTTCTATAATTCACCCCTCCACTTT. Its translation: CASSATGTGFYNSPLHF. J is TRBJ1-6 and V is TRBV9; maybe TRBD1 (6 bases). V lost 3 bases and J 3 bases, leaving 16 bases between the germline ends. CDR1 and CDR2 (germline): SGDLS, YYNGEE. The CDR3 is 17 amino acids.